The 26 T cell receptor beta chains reported below all come from one sample, sequenced in a study of cytomegalovirus exposure and HLA in healthy donors (TCRdb year 2017). Libraries were prepared through the immunoSEQ multiplex PCR assay. For the multiplex PCR, a mixture combining 60 forward primers for TCR Vbeta segments and 13 reverse primers for TCR Jbeta segments was used. TCRdb holds this immuneACCESS table with in-frame rearrangements only. Some clones are missing; in checked studies, unresolved V genes explain under half, and the rest has no known cause. The sample yields around 99,000 clones; about 74% were counted once. The ten largest make up around 13% of the sample. Material for sequencing was PBMCs. The receptor source for this set is a woman aged 40 to 50 in good health and CMV-seropositive.

A few counts support this clone. The chain employs TRBV5-1 and TRBJ2-5; no firm D call. Germline V gene data show CDR1 as SGHRS and CDR2 as YFSETQ. CDR3 length: 12 amino acids. V shed 3 bases and J shed 7 bases, with 10 bases lying between them. As DNA, the CDR3 is TGCGCCAGCAGCTGGAGCCCGGGGACCCAGTACTTC. Translating gives CASSWSPGTQYF.

The sample holds a few counts of this clone. The genes are TRBV19 and TRBJ1-5; maybe TRBD1 (6 bases). CDR3 length: 15 residues. The ends were cut back, 3 bases at V and 4 bases at J, with 13 bases in the middle. CDR1 is LNHDA, CDR2 SQIVND, per germline (reference sequence). CDR3 in DNA: TGTGCCAGTAGTATCTATGGGGGCGGAAATCAGCCCCAGCATTTT. This gives the protein CASSIYGGGNQPQHF.

The V and J genes are TRBV9 and TRBJ1-2; D may be TRBD1 (5 bases). Trimming left V 2 bases short and J 4 bases short, with 6 bases between. The CDR3 length is 12 residues. CDR1 is SGDLS and CDR2 is YYNGEE in the germline V gene. The chain's CDR3 is CASSVDSYGYTF. The CDR3 DNA sequence: TGTGCCAGCAGCGTTGACAGCTATGGCTACACCTTC.

The DNA for the CDR3 is TGTGCCAGCAGCCCACAGACACTTAGTATAATTCCCCTCCACTTT. Translated: CASSPQTLSIIPLHF. The chain couples TRBV7-2 to TRBJ1-6, with D unresolved. The V end was cut by 5 bases, the J end by 13 bases, with 21 bases between. The length of the CDR3 is 15 residues. Germline loops: CDR1 SGHTA, CDR2 FQGNSA.

The rearrangement joins TRBV6-5 to TRBJ2-3, with 8 bases aligning to TRBD1. Per germline, CDR1 MNHEY and CDR2 SVGAGI. The CDR3 is made up of 11 amino acids. With 10 bases clipped from V and 6 bases from J, the junction kept 3 bases outside the gene matches. The CDR3 region is CATRGLDTQYF. CDR3 DNA: TGTGCCACCAGGGGGCTGGATACGCAGTATTTT.

The genes are TRBV15 and TRBJ2-2, with TRBD1 as a possible D gene (5 bases). Germline-derived CDR1 and CDR2 are LNHNV and YYDKDF (reference sequence). The CDR3 extends over 15 amino acids. Trimming shortened V by 0 bases and J by 5 bases, and 10 bases separated the two germline ends. This CDR3 is CATSRETRTTGELFF. CDR3 sequence (DNA): TGTGCCACCAGCAGAGAGACCCGGACAACCGGGGAGCTGTTTTTT.

This chain's CDR3 is CASSLRGLHTEAFF. CDR3 DNA: TGTGCCAGCAGCTTGCGGGGACTACACACTGAAGCTTTCTTT. V usage is TRBV7-9 and J usage is TRBJ1-1; weak D call: TRBD1 (5 bases). Between the trimmed V and J ends, which lost 3 bases and 3 bases, there was a span of 11 bases. The CDR3 spans 14 residues. Germline V gene data show CDR1 as SEHNR and CDR2 as FQNEAQ (reference sequence).

This sequence joins TRBV6-1 and TRBJ1-2; possibly TRBD1 for D (5 bases). CDR1 and CDR2 (germline): MNHNS, SASEGT. The CDR3 spans 12 residues. V was cut by 8 bases and J by 6 bases, with 13 bases left in between. This chain's CDR3 is CASSVGADGYTF. The CDR3 DNA reads TGTGCCAGCTCTGTAGGGGCAGATGGCTACACCTTC.

The chain combines TRBV19 with TRBJ2-1; 9 nucleotides line up with TRBD1. The CDR3 has 13 amino acids. After removal of 7 bases from V and 7 bases from J, the junction contained 5 bases not matched to a gene. Per the germline V gene, CDR1 is LNHDA and CDR2 is SQIVND (reference sequence). The CDR3: CASKQGALNEQFF. Here the CDR3 DNA reads TGTGCCAGTAAACAGGGGGCATTGAATGAGCAGTTCTTC.

In this sample, this clone turned up a few times. The V gene is TRBV7-2, the J gene TRBJ1-1; D gene ambiguous. The germline V gene has CDR1 SGHTA and CDR2 FQGNSA. The ends were cut back, 5 bases at V and 0 bases at J, with 7 bases in the middle. The CDR3 spans 13 residues. CDR3 in DNA: TGTGCCAGCAGCCCCTCCTTGAACACTGAAGCTTTCTTT. Protein product: CASSPSLNTEAFF.

This clone was detected only a few times. The chain has TRBV10-3 and TRBJ1-1; TRBD1 matches at 7 bases. Germline V gene sequence: CDR1 ENHRY, CDR2 SYGVKD. With V trimmed by 11 bases and J by 2 bases, 11 bases remained unmatched. This CDR3 is 14 amino acids long. CDR3: CASRQGGANTEAFF. CDR3 in DNA: TGTGCCTCTCGGCAGGGGGGTGCTAACACTGAAGCTTTCTTT.

The rearrangement uses TRBV29-1 and TRBJ2-5; 7 bases are a match to TRBD1. Germline loops: CDR1 SQVTM, CDR2 ANQGSEA. V was pared by 6 bases and J by 5 bases, with 9 bases of the junction left unmatched. This CDR3 contains 13 residues. CDR3 nucleotides: TGCAGCGTAGGAACAGGGGCTCGGGAGACCCAGTACTTC. Protein: CSVGTGARETQYF.

The genes are TRBV6-6 and TRBJ1-1, with D unclear. This CDR3 has 13 amino acids. The V gene lost 6 bases and the J gene lost 3 bases, with 11 bases spanning the gap. Per the germline V gene, CDR1 is MNHNY and CDR2 is SVGAGI (reference sequence). CDR3 coding DNA: TGTGCCAGCAGCCCGTCCCCGGACACTGAAGCTTTCTTT. Its protein product is CASSPSPDTEAFF.

This sequence joins TRBV10-3 and TRBJ1-1; perhaps TRBD1 as D (6 bases). V dropped 3 bases and J dropped 1 base, with 12 bases sitting between them. This CDR3 has 15 residues. Germline lookup yields CDR1 ENHRY and CDR2 SYGVKD. DNA of the CDR3: TGTGCCATCAGTGACCCAGGGGTGAGGAACACTGAAGCTTTCTTT. It yields the protein CAISDPGVRNTEAFF.

The chain links TRBV6-5 to TRBJ1-2, with D possibly matching TRBD1 (6 bases). Germline lookup yields CDR1 MNHEY and CDR2 SVGAGI. Trimming left V 0 bases short and J 3 bases short, with 8 bases between. This CDR3 has 14 amino acids. CDR3 in DNA: TGTGCCAGCAGTTACTCGACAGGAGACTATGGCTACACCTTC. It yields the protein CASSYSTGDYGYTF.

This clone has a handful of counts. The rearrangement joins TRBV6-6 to TRBJ1-4; D possibly corresponds to TRBD1 (6 bases). V lost 6 bases and J lost 4, with 15 bases in between. This CDR3 has 15 residues. The germline V gene encodes CDR1 MNHNY and CDR2 SVGAGI (reference sequence). CDR3 coding DNA: TGTGCCAGCAGACAAAAACAGGGAAGTAATGAAAAACTGTTTTTT. Its translation is CASRQKQGSNEKLFF.

The chain is built from TRBV6-1 and TRBJ2-1; 9 bases agree with TRBD2. Germline V CDR1 and CDR2: MNHNS, SASEGT. The V and J ends lost 8 bases and 10 bases, in that order; junction bases with no gene match: 15. There are 15 residues in the CDR3. CDR3 coding DNA: TGTGCCAGCCGTGCCGGGGCGGGGGGGCCACCAGAGCAGTTCTTC. As protein: CASRAGAGGPPEQFF.

There are a few counts of this clone. The chain links TRBV9 to TRBJ1-2, with TRBD1 identical over 7 bases. Germline values: CDR1 SGDLS, CDR2 YYNGEE. The CDR3 is 14 residues long. Trimming at V came to 2 bases and at J to 8 bases, leaving 9 bases not matched to a gene. The CDR3: CASSVEQGPRGYTF. In DNA form, the CDR3 reads TGTGCCAGCAGCGTGGAACAGGGGCCGCGAGGCTACACCTTC.

There are a few counts of this clone. Different DNA sequences within this sample yield the same CDR3. V is TRBV6-5 and J is TRBJ1-2; 8 positions match TRBD1. The germline V gene encodes CDR1 MNHEY and CDR2 SVGAGI. This CDR3 region has 14 residues. With V trimmed by 6 bases and J by 3 bases, 6 bases remained unmatched. CDR3 DNA: TGTGCCAGCAGGGGTGGACAGGGTGACTATGGCTACACCTTC. Protein sequence: CASRGGQGDYGYTF.

This clone was counted only a few times. CDR3 region: CASSQTNQPQHF. CDR3 DNA sequence: TGTGCCAGCAGTCAAACAAATCAGCCCCAGCATTTT. The chain joins TRBV2 to TRBJ1-5; unclear D gene. V dropped 5 bases and J dropped 4 bases, with 6 bases sitting between them. This CDR3 comprises 12 residues. Germline assignment: CDR1 SNHLY and CDR2 FYNNEI.

This clone came up a few times. This chain links TRBV9 with TRBJ1-2; D remains ambiguous. Germline lookup yields CDR1 SGDLS and CDR2 YYNGEE. This CDR3 has 13 residues. Trimming removed 4 bases from V and 6 bases from J, with 13 bases in between. The CDR3 sequence: CASSPRWANGYTF. The CDR3 DNA reads as TGTGCCAGCAGCCCCAGGTGGGCCAATGGCTACACCTTC.

The rearrangement uses TRBV6-5 and TRBJ2-6; D perhaps matches TRBD2 (6 bases). The CDR3 is 14 residues long. Germline CDR1 is MNHEY and CDR2 is SVGAGI. Trimming took off 5 bases at V and 1 base at J, with 6 bases between the two ends. CDR3 residues: CASSRGSGANVLTF. DNA of the CDR3: TGTGCCAGCAGTCGGGGGTCTGGGGCCAACGTCCTGACTTTC.

The sample holds one count of this clone. The chain joins TRBV14 to TRBJ2-1, with D possibly matching TRBD1 (6 bases). The V end lost 3 bases, the J end lost 4 bases, and 10 bases lay between the germline ends. The CDR3 covers 14 residues. In germline, CDR1 is SGHDN, CDR2 FVKESK. The CDR3 spells CASSHLDRYNEQFF. The CDR3 coding sequence is TGTGCCAGCAGCCATTTGGACAGATACAATGAGCAGTTCTTC.

V is TRBV25-1 and J is TRBJ2-7; 8 bases are shared with TRBD1. The trim removed 6 bases at V and 0 bases at J, leaving 1 base unmatched. The germline CDR1 and CDR2 sequences are MGHDK and SYGVNS. The length of the CDR3 is 13 residues. In nucleotides, the CDR3 is TGTGCCAGCAGCGGGACAGGCTCCTACGAGCAGTACTTC. It translates to CASSGTGSYEQYF.

The chain links TRBV7-9 to TRBJ2-3, with 9 positions matching TRBD1. CDR1 and CDR2 (germline): SEHNR, FQNEAQ (reference sequence). The CDR3 totals 16 residues. V shed 5 bases and J 0 bases; nucleotides not matched to a gene: 6. This chain's CDR3 is CASSPMGTGSTDTQYF. The CDR3 DNA reads TGTGCCAGCAGCCCTATGGGGACAGGGAGCACAGATACGCAGTATTTT. Supplemented by reference TRBV7-9 and TRBJ2-3, the full variable domain reads DTGVSQNPRHKITKRGQNVTFRCDPISEHNRLYWYRQTLGQGPEFLTYFQNEAQLEKSRLLSDRFSAERPKGSFSTLEIQRTEQGDSAMYLCASSPMGTGSTDTQYFGPGTRLTVL.

This clone occurred once. The V gene is TRBV5-6, the J gene TRBJ1-5; perhaps TRBD1 as D (6 bases). The CDR3 extends over 15 amino acids. Trimming took off 3 bases at V and 5 bases at J, with 15 bases between the two ends. From germline, CDR1 is SGHDT and CDR2 YYEEEE. Here the CDR3 reads CASSSQADRYQPQHF. DNA of the CDR3: TGTGCCAGCAGCTCCCAGGCGGACAGATATCAGCCCCAGCATTTT.